This T cell receptor beta chain is from a study of cytomegalovirus exposure and HLA in healthy donors (dated by TCRdb to 2017 to 2019). Describing the broader study: An earlier analysis of 587 of the donors reported around 280 Gb of sequence data and some 110 million unique TCR beta sequences obtained from about 179 million T cells. Around 320 gigabases of sequencing data and approximately 85 million unique TCR sequences were included in an early release covering about 700 HLA-typed donors. Of the roughly 400 genotyped donors, 80% to 90% were placed in the genetic ancestry cluster associated with self-reported Caucasian donors. The study aimed to test whether cataloging public T cell receptors could reveal signatures of past pathogen exposure. The study profiled the T cell repertoires of hundreds of subjects by immunosequencing and related them to cytomegalovirus serostatus. In addition to the first cohort of 666 subjects, a separate validation cohort of 120 different subjects was used. The study combined high-throughput TCR immunosequencing, statistical association of individual TCRs with disease status, and machine learning to predict cytomegalovirus infection status. In a later analysis, previously published TCR beta repertoires from roughly 710 donors were re-analyzed and high-resolution HLA genotyping was added so that TCR occurrence patterns could be studied. Rather than drawing on any new phenotypic data, the later analysis identified candidate immune exposures from TCR beta sequences and the way those sequences occurred across donors. In an earlier analysis of roughly 540 of the donors, high-throughput TCR beta sequencing was used to judge whether each TCR beta V gene segment behaved as functional or pseudogenic. Alongside the repertoire data, information on donor age, sex, ethnicity and CMV serostatus was compiled. Genome-wide SNP genotypes for about three fifths of the roughly 670 donors were used in a later genetic analysis, which treated that subset as a discovery cohort. Every discovery cohort repertoire had been produced on one sequencing platform. Class I and class II HLA loci were covered by the typing at four-digit resolution. Typing coverage differed by locus: A, B, C, DRB1 and DQB1 were typed in about 620-630 donors, DQA1 in 522, DPA1 in around 600, and DPB1 in 472. Roughly 5 DR-DQ haplotypes were handled as single units for association and clustering, since linkage in the cohort was strong. Among a few hundred genotyped donors of the cohort, an average of around 240,000 unique TCR beta nucleotide sequences were sequenced per donor, about a sixth of them non-productive.

As encoded in the germline V gene (reference sequence), CDR1 is MNHNY while CDR2 is SVGAGI. Trimming removed 0 bases from V and 3 bases from J, leaving 6 bases between the germline ends. From its cysteine to its phenylalanine, the CDR3 spans 14 amino acids. CDR3 DNA is the only sequence kept; it has 42 bases, read in frame from the first base. Comment on this clone: Its antigen is not yet known. One base away there is no much larger clone; base qualities are not given.

What the research found in general, with its limitations: A later analysis associated about 17,000 TCR beta sequences with specific HLA alleles at a false discovery rate of 0.05. V-gene and J-gene trimming of TCR beta chains was associated with a missense DCLRE1C variant in a later genetic analysis, and the association was replicated in an independent cohort. The presence/absence analyses assumed that sequencing depth was roughly uniform across donors, and that assumption may not be true. It was suggested by the authors that the approach could potentially be generalized to other disease states and immunological phenotypes. A few of the identified cytomegalovirus-associated TCR beta chains were confirmed in vitro to be specific for cytomegalovirus antigens. In both the original and validation cohorts, the classifier was reported to diagnose cytomegalovirus status with high specificity and sensitivity. While some public TCRs were present in many individuals, most TCR sequences turned up only very rarely across donors. Some IMGT-functional V segments, including TRBV6-2 and TRBV6-3, could not be distinguished by the 87-base-pair reads and were therefore excluded. In an earlier analysis of some 540 of the donors, most TCR beta V segments appeared in productive rearrangements about 90% or about 30% of the time, broadly matching IMGT annotations. CMV serostatus was the only immune exposure information available for the cohort. According to a later analysis, parvovirus B19, influenza, CMV and Epstein-Barr virus appeared linked to several top co-occurrence clusters. In the study, approximately 150 TCR beta chains were listed as associated with cytomegalovirus. Only TCR beta chains were sequenced in this cohort, and the absence of alpha or paired-chain data limited detectable features. In a later genetic analysis, fewer N-insertions in productive TCRs were reported among donors in an Asian-associated ancestry cluster than the 666-donor mean. A cluster of highly shared sequence variants was judged likely to be a technical artifact of the sequencing pipeline. Approximately 18 rarely observed V segments, including chromosome 9 orphons, were excluded from the earlier analysis of some 590 of the donors because counts were too low. Most CMV-associated TCR beta chains appeared to be HLA-restricted in a later analysis, and the HLA associations seemed to be driven largely by CMV exposure. Assigning TCR associations to individual alleles was difficult when HLA alleles, especially DR and DQ, strongly co-occurred. Correlated functional status among segregating V segments might be attributable to linkage disequilibrium, but an unknown experimental factor could not be ruled out. Compared with equally common non-associated chains, HLA-associated TCR beta chains in a later analysis were more clonally expanded and had lower generation probabilities. A later analysis found that TCR association rates varied across HLA loci, with DRB1 alleles showing the most associated TCRs and HLA-C alleles the fewest. A further reported finding was that TCR beta sequences accurately predicted the HLA-A and HLA-B alleles for most subjects in the first cohort. HLA typing was unavailable for some donors at each locus, so association tests used only the typed subset.

The cohort was made up of several hundred healthy bone marrow donors. At the time of sampling, every cohort member was nominally healthy, though immune exposures that went unrecorded were likely present. The donor was CMV seronegative and was included in the group of several hundred seronegative cohort members. Each donor provided a peripheral blood sample, and peripheral blood mononuclear cells were used for TCR beta sequencing. The Qiagen DNeasy Blood Extraction Kit was used to extract genomic DNA from the blood cell samples. The protocol used for the library was the immunoSEQ multiplex PCR assay. For the multiplex PCR, a mixture combining 60 forward primers for TCR Vbeta segments and 13 reverse primers for TCR Jbeta segments was used. A multiplex PCR assay on genomic DNA amplified the CDR3 region of rearranged TCR beta genes. Amplified TCR beta libraries were sequenced as 87-base-pair reads on the Illumina HiSeq System. Per the authors' processing: Across the roughly 670 repertoires, a later analysis counted 80 million or so unique TCR beta chains, approximately 12 million of which were shared by at least two donors. A nearest-neighbor algorithm error-corrected the raw reads and collapsed the reads into unique sequences, merging closely related sequences to remove PCR and sequencing errors. To assign V, D and J gene segments, CDR3 sequences were aligned to IMGT reference sequences. For a sequence to be retained, a match of at least six nucleotides to both a V gene segment and a J gene segment was required. A rearrangement counted as productive if the CDR3 had no stop codons and remained in frame with V and J, and every other rearrangement counted as non-productive. Following IMGT convention, CDR3 was defined as the stretch from the second conserved V-encoded cysteine to the conserved J-encoded phenylalanine. Sequences without an unambiguous match to a single V gene segment were excluded from the earlier analysis of 587 of the donors. An earlier analysis of almost 600 of the donors classified V segments as functional when productive rearrangements were above 56.7% and as segregating when the standard deviation between donors was above 5%. A statistical classification framework was built for diagnosing cytomegalovirus status from the catalog of TCR beta chain sequences. In a later analysis, TCR nucleotide sequences were compared against IMGT/GENE-DB human TR gene sequences so that V and J genes could be assigned. The TCRdist pipeline was used in a later analysis to assign CDR3 sequences and most-parsimonious VDJ recombination scenarios. In a later analysis, every TCR beta chain was defined by the combination of its CDR3 amino acid sequence and its V-gene family, and reads without a unique V-gene family were dropped. To address suspected cross-contamination and a sequencing artifact, a later analysis removed 592 highly shared, low-generation-probability nucleotide sequences. A later analysis calculated a clonal expansion index for each public chain from normalized within-repertoire ranks of inferred template counts. Generation probabilities in a later analysis came from a VDJ recombination model fitted to out-of-frame rearrangements, and those results were checked against IGoR. In a later analysis, hypergeometric tests were used to score TCR-TCR, TCR-HLA and TCR-CMV co-occurrence, with a repertoire-size bias correction applied to TCR pairs. In a later analysis, false discovery rates were estimated by permuting HLA or CMV assignments 20 times. In a later analysis, co-occurring TCRs were grouped using DBSCAN, with TCRdist sequence similarity added in when clustering inside HLA-allele-positive subsets. Repertoires with fewer than 30,000 or more than 120,000 public chains, plus five repertoires with anomalous nucleotide sharing, were excluded from co-occurrence clustering. Held by TCRdb, this immuneACCESS table contains in-frame sequences only and omits some clones. Under half of the omission traces to an unresolved V gene where checked; the cause of the rest is unknown. V and J calls and clone size follow that table, whereas D and trimming were derived from the DNA. This sample lists roughly 250,000 clones; 75% to 85% were detected once. The ten largest clones add up to 0.3% of the sample.

The rearrangement combines TRBV6-6 with TRBJ1-3, with an unclear D gene assignment. The receptor comes from a girl aged 2 to 9 in good health and CMV-seronegative. Sequenced sample: PBMCs. In nucleotides, the sequence is TGTGCCAGCAGTTACTCGAACAGTGGAAACACCATATATTTT. This sequence encodes CASSYSNSGNTIYF.